The 20 T cell receptor beta chains below all came from one sample that was sequenced in a study of CD8 T cells in ankylosing spondylitis. Using its own MiXCR run on the 5' RACE reads, TCRdb lists one record per CDR3 protein. The sample yields roughly 220,000 distinct CDR3 sequences, more than 9% seen once. The material sequenced was blood, either unsorted or a sorted T cell fraction (not recorded which). Receptors originate from a male donor with ankylosing spondylitis or in good health (not recorded which).

The chain links TRBV20-1 to TRBJ2-5; the D gene is possibly TRBD1 (5 bases). The CDR3 consists of 15 residues. Looked up from germline, CDR1 is DFQATT and CDR2 is SNEGSKA (reference sequence). V was shortened by 2 bases and J by 7 bases, with 20 bases between the two germline ends. The CDR3 DNA follows: TGCAGTGCTAGACACTTCCGGACAAATAAAGGGACCCAGTACTTC. This sequence encodes CSARHFRTNKGTQYF.

The table lists this clonotype with a few counts. V and J are TRBV20-1 and TRBJ1-2; unclear D gene. Trimming took off 6 bases at V and 4 bases at J, with 18 bases between the two ends. Germline-derived CDR1 and CDR2 are DFQATT and SNEGSKA (reference sequence). This CDR3 is built from 14 residues. The CDR3 DNA is TGCAGTGCCAACACTGGAAACTCAGTCTATGGCTACACCTTC. Translated: CSANTGNSVYGYTF.

This clonotype was detected many times. This sequence joins TRBV24-1 and TRBJ2-5; a possible D gene is TRBD2 (5 bases). This CDR3 has 15 amino acids. Germline CDR1 is KGHDR and CDR2 is SFDVKD. V lost 3 bases and J lost 4, with 14 bases in between. CDR3 sequence reads: CATSDRTDLAETQYF. The DNA of the CDR3 is TGTGCCACCAGTGATCGAACGGACTTGGCAGAGACCCAGTACTTC.

This clonotype occurred many times. The genes are TRBV7-9 and TRBJ2-1; D remains ambiguous. Germline V gives CDR1 SEHNR, CDR2 FQNEAQ (reference sequence). V dropped 1 base and J dropped 12 bases, with 10 bases sitting between them. CDR3 size: 12 residues. The CDR3 coding sequence is TGTGCCAGCAGCTTAGTTAGTATAGGGCAGTTCTTC. It encodes CASSLVSIGQFF.

As DNA, the CDR3 is TGTGCCAGCAGTTCCTGGGGGGGGTCCTACAATGAGCAGTTCTTC. Its protein product is CASSSWGGSYNEQFF. The chain is built from TRBV6-5 and TRBJ2-1; the match to TRBD2 covers 7 bases. Germline assignment: CDR1 MNHEY and CDR2 SVGAGI. CDR3 length equals 15 residues. The V and J ends lost 4 bases and 1 base, in that order; junction bases with no gene match: 4.

This clonotype has just a few counts. This chain joins TRBV6-2 or TRBV6-3 and TRBJ2-3; no clear D gene. The germline V gene has CDR1 MNHEY and CDR2 SVGEGT. Trimming stripped 2 bases from V and 8 bases from J, with 11 bases between. The CDR3 runs 13 residues. In nucleotides, the CDR3 is TGTGCCAGCAGTTACATGGCGCTGGGTACGCAGTATTTT. As protein: CASSYMALGTQYF.

As for this clonotype: Since a much larger clone is just one base distant, this may be a read error. The gene calls are TRBV29-1 and TRBJ2-5, with D possibly TRBD2 on 5 matching bases. The CDR3 covers 15 residues. V was trimmed by 2 bases and J by 0 bases, leaving 13 bases between them. Germline V gene data show CDR1 as SQVTM and CDR2 as ANQGSEA. This CDR3 is CSVERPAGYQETQYF. The CDR3 nucleotides read TGCAGCGTTGAACGGCCCGCGGGTTACCAAGAGACCCAGTACTTC.

There are many counts of this clonotype. This chain connects TRBV20-1 to TRBJ2-3; D unclear. Germline V gene lookup returns CDR1 DFQATT and CDR2 SNEGSKA (reference sequence). Between the trimmed V and J ends, which lost 6 bases and 0 bases, there was a span of 13 bases. This CDR3 is built from 14 residues. In nucleotides, the CDR3 is TGCAGTGCCAATCGGATGTCTAGCACAGATACGCAGTATTTT. Translated, it gives CSANRMSSTDTQYF.

This clonotype has ten or more counts. The V call is TRBV12-3 or TRBV12-4, the J call TRBJ1-4, with 9 bases identical to TRBD1. Trimming removed 7 bases from V and 7 bases from J; junction bases left unmatched: 7. CDR3 length equals 14 residues. The chain's CDR3 is CASTSGTGFEKLFF. The CDR3 coding sequence is TGTGCCAGCACCTCCGGGACAGGGTTTGAAAAACTGTTTTTT.

This clonotype has a handful of counts. The V gene is TRBV20-1, the J gene TRBJ1-1; TRBD1 aligns across 10 bases. Germline V gene lookup returns CDR1 DFQATT and CDR2 SNEGSKA (reference sequence). The ends lost 3 bases at V and 5 bases at J; junction bases unmatched: 9. CDR3 length: 15 amino acids. Here the CDR3 DNA reads TGCAGTGCTAGGCCTCCGACAGGGGGCTGGACTGAAGCTTTCTTT. It translates to CSARPPTGGWTEAFF.

V and J are TRBV5-1 and TRBJ2-5; no definite D call. The V end was cut by 0 bases, the J end by 5 bases, with 11 bases between. Germline CDR1 reads SGHRS; CDR2 reads YFSETQ. CDR3 length equals 14 residues. The CDR3 protein is CASSLGFQAETQYF. The CDR3 bases are TGCGCCAGCAGCTTGGGCTTCCAGGCGGAGACCCAGTACTTC.

This chain connects TRBV7-2 to TRBJ2-5; TRBD2 agrees at 11 bases. The CDR3 runs to 15 residues. With 5 bases clipped from V and 5 bases from J, the junction kept 7 bases outside the gene matches. Germline V lookup: CDR1 SGHTA, CDR2 FQGNSA. CDR3 amino acids: CASSRDPSGGETQYF. DNA for the CDR3: TGTGCCAGCAGCCGCGACCCTAGCGGGGGGGAGACCCAGTACTTC.

This clonotype was seen many times. The V gene is TRBV5-1, the J gene TRBJ2-1, with D maybe TRBD1 (6 bases). The CDR3 is made up of 15 amino acids. V shed 4 bases and J shed 4 bases, with 15 bases lying between them. Germline CDR1 and CDR2: SGHRS and YFSETQ. The CDR3 sequence: CASSLNRVSYNEQFF. The CDR3 nucleotides are TGCGCCAGCAGCCTAAACAGGGTTTCTTACAATGAGCAGTTCTTC.

This clonotype was picked up many times. The chain uses TRBV15 and TRBJ2-5; TRBD1 matches 9 bases. V gave up 3 bases and J gave up 1 base; unmatched junction bases: 6. The length of the CDR3 is 16 residues. Germline loops: CDR1 LNHNV, CDR2 YYDKDF (reference sequence). DNA of the CDR3: TGTGCCACCAGCAGGGGACAGGGTGAGATCCAAGAGACCCAGTACTTC. Amino acid sequence: CATSRGQGEIQETQYF.

This clonotype has ten or more counts. A read error may produce the germline difference seen at one junction end. This chain uses TRBV5-1 with TRBJ1-4, with D perhaps matching TRBD1 (6 bases). Germline V gives CDR1 SGHRS, CDR2 YFSETQ. The CDR3 is 18 residues long. CDR3 DNA: TGCGCCAGCAGCTTGGAACCCGCAGGGGTGTCTAATAATGGAAAACTGTTTTTT. Translation: CASSLEPAGVSNNGKLFF.

This clonotype was found many times. The chain links TRBV3-1 to TRBJ2-1; 7 bases agree with TRBD2. There are 13 residues in the CDR3. Germline CDR1 reads LGHDT; CDR2 reads YNNKEL (reference sequence). V was pared by 1 base and J by 12 bases, with 6 bases of the junction left unmatched. The DNA for the CDR3 is TGTGCCAGCAGCCAAGTCCACCGGGGGGTGCAGTTCTTC. It encodes CASSQVHRGVQFF.

This clonotype was seen a handful of times. The genes are TRBV10-3 and TRBJ2-3; D is possibly TRBD2 (6 bases). Trimming left V 3 bases short and J 8 bases short, with 21 bases between. CDR1 and CDR2 from the germline V gene are ENHRY and SYGVKD. The CDR3 spans 16 residues. CDR3 sequence reads: CAISDSAVRQGGTQYF. The CDR3 region has the DNA TGTGCCATCAGTGACTCCGCGGTCCGGCAGGGAGGTACGCAGTATTTT.

The sample holds many counts of this clonotype. This chain uses TRBV20-1 with TRBJ2-5; TRBD2 might be the D (5 bases). Germline CDR1 and CDR2: DFQATT and SNEGSKA (reference sequence). CDR3 length: 14 amino acids. Trimming took 0 bases from V and 3 from J, leaving 11 bases between them. The CDR3 region is CSARDFGGEETQYF. CDR3 DNA sequence: TGCAGTGCTAGAGATTTTGGAGGAGAAGAGACCCAGTACTTC.

V gene TRBV11-2 combines with J gene TRBJ2-7; D possibly corresponds to TRBD2 (5 bases). In germline, CDR1 is SGHAT, CDR2 FQNNGV. The ends were cut back, 1 base at V and 3 bases at J, with 13 bases in the middle. CDR3 length: 15 residues. The CDR3 sequence is CASSLVGRRDYEQYF. The CDR3 bases are TGTGCCAGCAGCTTAGTAGGGCGACGGGACTACGAGCAGTACTTC.

Many counts were recorded for this clonotype. The chain has TRBV29-1 and TRBJ2-2; D is undetermined. The germline V and J ends were trimmed by 5 bases and 6 bases, with 7 bases remaining between them. Germline CDR1 and CDR2: SQVTM and ANQGSEA. The CDR3 extends over 11 amino acids. CDR3 protein: CSVQDPGELFF. The CDR3, as DNA: TGCAGCGTTCAGGACCCCGGGGAGCTGTTTTTT.